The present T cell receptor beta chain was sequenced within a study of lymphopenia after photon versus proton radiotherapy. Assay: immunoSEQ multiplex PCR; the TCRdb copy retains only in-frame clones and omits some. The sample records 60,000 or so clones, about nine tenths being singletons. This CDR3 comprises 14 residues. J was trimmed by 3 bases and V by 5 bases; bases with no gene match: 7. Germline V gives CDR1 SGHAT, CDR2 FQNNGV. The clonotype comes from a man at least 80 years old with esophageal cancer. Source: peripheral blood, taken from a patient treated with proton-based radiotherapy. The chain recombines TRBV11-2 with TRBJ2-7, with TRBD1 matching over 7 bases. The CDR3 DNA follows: TGTGCCAGCAGCAAGGGACAGACCCTCTACGAGCAGTACTTC. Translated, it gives CASSKGQTLYEQYF.